The entry below gives a single T cell receptor beta chain sequence along with its context. Its specificity is unknown. The source of the sample is a study of cytomegalovirus exposure and HLA in healthy donors. Turning to the study itself: There were 90 million to 130 million unique TCR beta sequences, drawn from about 190 million T cells, in an earlier analysis. Overall study results and limits: In vitro data verified a few CMV-associated chains as specific for CMV antigens. Rarity marked most TCR sequences, yet some public TCRs occurred in many donors. A further, later analysis showed that HLA-associated TCR beta chains (compared with equally common others) were more clonally expanded.

The PCR ran on 60 Vbeta and 13 Jbeta primers. Produced via immunoSEQ multiplex PCR; TCRdb's table is partial and in-frame only. The sample has about 52,000 clones; roughly 72% are singletons. This CDR3 has 15 amino acids. CDR1 is GTSNPN and CDR2 is SVGIG in the germline V gene (reference sequence). Trimming left V 0 bases short and J 3 bases short, with 13 bases between. The material sequenced was PBMCs. The origin of this receptor is a woman aged 45-65 years in good health and CMV-seronegative. The rearrangement links TRBV30 to TRBJ2-3; the D gene is possibly TRBD1 (5 bases). The CDR3: CAWSVSTKGTDTQYF. In nucleotides, the CDR3 is TGTGCCTGGAGTGTGAGTACCAAGGGGACAGATACGCAGTATTTT.